The 27 T cell receptor beta chains below all came from one sample that was sequenced in a study of tumor and adjacent non-tumor tissue in lung cancer. The template was RNA from unsorted bulk tissue. Three rounds of nested PCR, following a modified ARM-PCR protocol, produced the TCRbeta library. TCRdb re-derived calls from the multiplex PCR reads in MiXCR, one entry per CDR3 protein. This sample has about 110,000 distinct CDR3 sequences, with approximately 87% found just once. The specimen was lung tumor tissue. Receptor source: a man in his 70s with non-small cell lung cancer.

To note about this clonotype: A junction boundary mismatches the germline segment, possibly from a read error. The gene calls are TRBV11-1 and TRBJ2-1; 7 nucleotides align to TRBD1. There are 16 residues in the CDR3. Looked up from germline, CDR1 is SGHAT and CDR2 is FQDESV (reference sequence). The chain's CDR3 is CASSPRPGQWPHEQIF. CDR3 in DNA: TGTGCCAGCAGCCCCCGGCCGGGACAGTGGCCGCATGAGCAGATCTTC.

Of note for this clonotype: One junction end does not reproduce the germline sequence, and a read error may be involved. The rearrangement joins TRBV4-2 to TRBJ2-1; 7 bases are a match to TRBD2. CDR3 length equals 16 residues. Germline V lookup: CDR1 LGHNA, CDR2 YNFKEQ. CDR3 protein: CVSNQDPGLAVGEQFF. CDR3 sequence (DNA): TGTGTCAGCAACCAAGATCCCGGGCTAGCGGTTGGAGAGCAGTTCTTC.

CDR3 sequence reads: CASSQDLLSGHRRKLFF. CDR3 in DNA: TGTGCCAGCAGCCAAGATCTCTTAAGCGGACATCGGAGGAAACTGTTTTTT. The chain employs TRBV4-2 and TRBJ1-4; the D gene is possibly TRBD1 (5 bases). The CDR3 sequence is 17 residues long. The V and J ends lost 0 bases and 11 bases respectively, with 22 bases between them. The germline V gene encodes CDR1 LGHNA and CDR2 YNFKEQ.

The chain carries TRBV29-1 and TRBJ2-2; D gene uncertain. Germline lookup yields CDR1 SQVTM and CDR2 ANQGSEA. The CDR3 contains 11 residues. V gave up 7 bases and J gave up 6 bases, with 9 bases separating them. The CDR3 loop is CSGREAGELFF. The CDR3 DNA follows: TGCAGCGGTCGCGAAGCCGGGGAGCTGTTTTTT.

A remark on this clonotype: An end of the junction differs from the germline gene, which may be a read error. J is TRBJ1-2 and V is TRBV6-5; weak D call: TRBD1 (5 bases). The CDR3 runs to 14 residues. The germline gives CDR1 MNHEY, CDR2 SVGAGI. The chain's CDR3 is CASFQDIAGYGYTF. CDR3 bases: TGTGCCAGCTTTCAGGACATCGCAGGCTATGGCTATACCTTC.

Concerning this clonotype itself: Germline and junction disagree at one end, which may indicate a read error. The V and J genes are TRBV20-1 and TRBJ1-5; maybe TRBD1 (5 bases). This CDR3 has 16 amino acids. Germline CDR1 and CDR2: DFQATT and SNEGSKA (reference sequence). In DNA form, the CDR3 reads TGCAGTGCCAGTGGTGCCCAGGGTGGAAGCACTCAGCGCCAGCATTTT. Encoded protein: CSASGAQGGSTQRQHF.

Of note for this clonotype: An end of the junction differs from the germline gene, which may be a read error. V gene TRBV4-2 combines with J gene TRBJ2-3; tentative D call: TRBD2 (7 bases). Germline lookup yields CDR1 LGHNA and CDR2 YNFKEQ. This CDR3 is built from 15 residues. The CDR3 loop is CASSPGKGGPDTQYF. In nucleotides, the CDR3 is TGTGCCAGCAGTCCCGGTAAGGGGGGGCCAGATACGCAGTATTTC.

On this clonotype: At one of its ends the junction is not consistent with the germline gene, which may arise from a read error. This chain joins TRBV5-1 and TRBJ2-7; a weak D match, TRBD1 (6 bases). Germline CDR1 and CDR2: SGHRS and YFSETQ. CDR3 length: 15 residues. CDR3 nucleotide sequence: TGCGCCATCAGCTTGGAACCCGGGACACTCTATGAGCAGTACTTC. Translating gives CAISLEPGTLYEQYF.

The gene calls are TRBV11-3 and TRBJ2-3, with a tentative D call TRBD2 (5 bases). The CDR3 loop spans 16 amino acids. V lost 2 bases and J lost 1, with 13 bases in between. The germline CDR1 and CDR2 sequences are SGHNT and YENEEA. CDR3 protein: CASSLSTGIGTDTQYF. For the CDR3, the DNA is TGTGCCAGCAGCTTAAGCACCGGGATTGGCACAGATACGCAGTATTTT.

Points on this clonotype: A much larger clone lies a single base off, so this may be a read error. The chain couples TRBV4-1 to TRBJ2-2, with D possibly being TRBD1 or TRBD2 (6 bases each). Germline CDR1 is MGHRA and CDR2 is YSYEKL. The CDR3 length is 15 residues. V was cut by 7 bases and J by 4 bases, with 16 bases left in between. The CDR3 loop is CASNLTEGGTGELFF. The CDR3 DNA reads TGCGCCAGCAACCTCACTGAGGGGGGCACCGGGGAGCTGTTTTTT.

Regarding this clonotype: Mismatch with germline at one junction end may stem from a read error. The chain carries TRBV5-5 and TRBJ2-1; possibly TRBD2 for D (5 bases). CDR1 SGHKS and CDR2 YYEKEE come from the germline V gene (reference sequence). This CDR3 is built from 16 residues. The CDR3 DNA sequence: TGTGCCAGCAACTTTTTTCCGGGGATCTCCTACAACGAGCAGTTCTTC. Translating it yields CASNFFPGISYNEQFF.

J is TRBJ2-7 and V is TRBV11-3, with TRBD2 as a possible D gene (6 bases). Germline values: CDR1 SGHNT, CDR2 YENEEA. The length of the CDR3 is 14 residues. CDR3 in DNA: TGTACTAGCTGCTTAAGAGGGAGCTCCTACGAGCAGTACTTC. Translation gives CTSCLRGSSYEQYF.

Regarding this clonotype: Since a much larger clone is just one base distant, this may be a read error. This chain joins TRBV20-1 and TRBJ2-1; D gene uncertain. From germline, CDR1 is DFQATT and CDR2 SNEGSKA (reference sequence). The CDR3 is made up of 13 amino acids. CDR3: CSAKGSSNNEQFF. CDR3 DNA: TGCAGTGCAAAGGGAAGCTCCAACAATGAGCAGTTCTTC.

As for this clonotype: Since the CDR3 does not end with the conserved phenylalanine or tryptophan, this likely comes from a read error. This chain joins TRBV12-3 or TRBV12-4 and TRBJ2-5, with 7 bases identical to TRBD2. Trimming took 6 bases from V and 2 from J; bases not matched to a gene: 18. There are 18 residues in the CDR3. In DNA, the CDR3 is TGTGCCAGCAGCCCAAGACTAGCAGGAGGATCAGAACAAGAGACCCAGTACATC. The encoded protein is CASSPRLAGGSEQETQYI.

Points on this clonotype: A much larger clone sits a single nucleotide away, making a read error possible. The chain joins TRBV7-3 to TRBJ2-6; D might be TRBD1 or TRBD2, each matching 5 bases. V gave up 7 bases and J gave up 13 bases, with 20 bases separating them. Germline-derived CDR1 and CDR2 are SGHTA and FQGTGA. The CDR3 runs 14 residues. The CDR3 bases are TGTGCCAGCAACTCGTCCGGGACCCCCGCGGTCCTGACTTTC. It codes for CASNSSGTPAVLTF.

In the case of this clonotype: The junction and the germline gene differ at one end; a read error may be behind it. The V gene is TRBV10-3, the J gene TRBJ2-1; D tentatively fits TRBD1 or TRBD2 (5 bases each). CDR1 ENHRY and CDR2 SYGVKD come from the germline V gene. This CDR3 comprises 13 residues. The chain's CDR3 is CASRDGSYNEHFF. The CDR3 coding sequence is TGTGCCAGCCGGGACGGCTCCTACAATGAGCACTTCTTC.

This clonotype has just one count. Lacking the conserved final phenylalanine or tryptophan, this CDR3 likely reflects a read error. This chain links TRBV12-3 or TRBV12-4 with TRBJ2-7; D might be TRBD1 or TRBD2, each matching 5 bases. This CDR3 comprises 14 residues. For the CDR3, the DNA is TGTGTCAGCAGTCCAGCTGGGACGACCTACGAGCAGTACTCC. Translation: CVSSPAGTTYEQYS.

CDR3 region: CASNGQVEVEAQYF. In DNA, the CDR3 is TGTGCCAGCAATGGACAGGTGGAGGTGGAGGCCCAGTACTTC. The chain recombines TRBV11-1 with TRBJ2-5; 7 positions agree with TRBD1. The CDR3 is 14 amino acids. V shed 7 bases and J 9 bases; nucleotides not matched to a gene: 14. Germline values: CDR1 SGHAT, CDR2 FQDESV (reference sequence).

CDR3 DNA sequence: TGCAGCGTCTGCGGAATGGCCAGCGGTGGGATGCAGTACTTC. Translation gives CSVCGMASGGMQYF. The chain employs TRBV29-1 and TRBJ2-7; possibly TRBD2 for D (5 bases). Germline V gene data show CDR1 as SQVTM and CDR2 as ANQGSEA. Trimming removed 6 bases at V and 9 bases at J, with 24 bases between. The CDR3 has 14 amino acids.

Concerning this clonotype itself: One end of the junction is discordant with germline, which a read error may explain. The V call is TRBV29-1, the J call TRBJ2-2; TRBD1 matches 7 bases. The germline gives CDR1 SQVTM, CDR2 ANQGSEA. The CDR3 runs to 14 residues. This CDR3 reads CSVGQVANTGELFF. CDR3 bases: TGCAGCGTTGGACAGGTGGCAAACACAGGGGAGCTGTTCTTT.

The chain employs TRBV6-5 and TRBJ2-3; 11 positions agree with TRBD1. The V gene end was trimmed by 6 bases and the J gene end by 7 bases; junction bases not matched to a gene: 9. This CDR3 has 15 residues. Germline-derived CDR1 and CDR2 are MNHEY and SVGAGI. CDR3: CASSRTGGEWYTQYF. CDR3 nucleotide sequence: TGTGCCAGCAGCCGGACAGGGGGCGAGTGGTATACGCAGTATTTT.

Notes on this clonotype: The junction does not match germline at one end; this may be a read error. This rearrangement joins TRBV11-3 to TRBJ2-3; 9 bases fit TRBD2. The V gene's germline CDR1 is SGHNT and CDR2 YENEEA. This CDR3 has 17 residues. This CDR3 is CGSSQGLAWSGSDAQYF. CDR3 DNA: TGTGGCAGCAGCCAAGGACTAGCGTGGTCGGGATCAGATGCGCAGTATTTT.

On this clonotype: Germline is not matched at one junction end, which may reflect a read error. This chain links TRBV29-1 with TRBJ2-2; perhaps D is TRBD1 or TRBD2 (6 bases each). The CDR3 loop spans 14 amino acids. Looked up from germline, CDR1 is SQVTM and CDR2 is ANQGSEA. CDR3 DNA sequence: TGTAGCGCTGACGTAGAGGGGGGCACCGGGAAGCTGTTTTTT. This translates into CSADVEGGTGKLFF.

To note about this clonotype: Because it lacks the conserved phenylalanine or tryptophan at the end, this CDR3 is likely a read error. The DNA is omitted, as the CDR3 cannot be located on it reliably, and the CDR3 follows TCRdb's listing. V is TRBV4-1 and J is TRBJ1-4; TRBD1 was called by the table and not checked on the DNA. The CDR3 contains 16 residues when both ends are counted. CDR1 is MGHRA and CDR2 is YSYEKL in the germline V gene. CDR3: CTSSQIRGQGSEKPFL.

The V gene is TRBV28, the J gene TRBJ2-4; no firm D call. Germline V lookup: CDR1 MDHEN, CDR2 SYDVKM. V gave up 7 bases and J gave up 7 bases, with 20 bases separating them. CDR3 size: 15 residues. CDR3 protein: CASIARTINNNIQYF. The CDR3 nucleotides are TGTGCCAGCATTGCCAGGACGATCAACAATAACATTCAGTACTTC.

The chain is built from TRBV5-4 and TRBJ2-5; D is unresolved. The germline CDR1 and CDR2 sequences are SGHNT and YYREEE (reference sequence). CDR3 size: 14 residues. In DNA, the CDR3 is TGTACCAACAGCGCCGCAGGACCGCAAGAGACCCAGTACTTC. As protein: CTNSAAGPQETQYF. The variable domain in full, with the rest retrieved from reference TRBV5-4 and TRBJ2-5, is ETGVTQSPTHLIKTRGQQVTLRCSSQSGHNTVSWYQQALGQGPQFIFQYYREEENGRGNFPPRFSGLQFPNYSSELNVNALELDDSALYLCTNSAAGPQETQYFGPGTRLLVL.

This clonotype was recorded only once. One junction end does not reproduce the germline sequence, and a read error may be involved. The chain links TRBV29-1 to TRBJ2-2, with D perhaps assigned TRBD1 or TRBD2 (6 bases each). This CDR3 contains 14 residues. Germline V lookup: CDR1 SQVTM, CDR2 ANQGSEA. CDR3 in amino acids: CSADIVGGTGELSF. The CDR3 nucleotides read TGCAGCGCTGACATAGTGGGGGGCACCGGGGAGCTGTCTTTT.